The subject of this entry is one T cell receptor beta chain. This sample is drawn from a study of Graves' ophthalmopathy and Graves' hyperthyroidism. The J segment lost 4 bases and the V segment lost 6 bases, leaving 15 bases of the junction unmatched. This CDR3 is built from 16 residues. RNA transcripts yielded amplified TCR beta CDR3 regions. Investigators did first-round RT-PCR with HTBI primers, then second-round multiplex PCR. TCRdb ran MiXCR on the multiplex PCR reads and lists one entry per CDR3 protein. The sample consists of roughly 400,000 distinct CDR3 sequences, 18% of them appearing once.

The sequenced material came from peripheral blood. The receptor was isolated from a woman aged 18 to 35 with Graves' ophthalmopathy. The chain is built from TRBV12-3 or TRBV12-4 and TRBJ2-7; TRBD2 agrees at 7 bases. CDR3 nucleotides: TGTGCCAGCAGCCACAGGAGCGGGATGCGAACATACGAGCAGTACTTC. The encoded protein is CASSHRSGMRTYEQYF.